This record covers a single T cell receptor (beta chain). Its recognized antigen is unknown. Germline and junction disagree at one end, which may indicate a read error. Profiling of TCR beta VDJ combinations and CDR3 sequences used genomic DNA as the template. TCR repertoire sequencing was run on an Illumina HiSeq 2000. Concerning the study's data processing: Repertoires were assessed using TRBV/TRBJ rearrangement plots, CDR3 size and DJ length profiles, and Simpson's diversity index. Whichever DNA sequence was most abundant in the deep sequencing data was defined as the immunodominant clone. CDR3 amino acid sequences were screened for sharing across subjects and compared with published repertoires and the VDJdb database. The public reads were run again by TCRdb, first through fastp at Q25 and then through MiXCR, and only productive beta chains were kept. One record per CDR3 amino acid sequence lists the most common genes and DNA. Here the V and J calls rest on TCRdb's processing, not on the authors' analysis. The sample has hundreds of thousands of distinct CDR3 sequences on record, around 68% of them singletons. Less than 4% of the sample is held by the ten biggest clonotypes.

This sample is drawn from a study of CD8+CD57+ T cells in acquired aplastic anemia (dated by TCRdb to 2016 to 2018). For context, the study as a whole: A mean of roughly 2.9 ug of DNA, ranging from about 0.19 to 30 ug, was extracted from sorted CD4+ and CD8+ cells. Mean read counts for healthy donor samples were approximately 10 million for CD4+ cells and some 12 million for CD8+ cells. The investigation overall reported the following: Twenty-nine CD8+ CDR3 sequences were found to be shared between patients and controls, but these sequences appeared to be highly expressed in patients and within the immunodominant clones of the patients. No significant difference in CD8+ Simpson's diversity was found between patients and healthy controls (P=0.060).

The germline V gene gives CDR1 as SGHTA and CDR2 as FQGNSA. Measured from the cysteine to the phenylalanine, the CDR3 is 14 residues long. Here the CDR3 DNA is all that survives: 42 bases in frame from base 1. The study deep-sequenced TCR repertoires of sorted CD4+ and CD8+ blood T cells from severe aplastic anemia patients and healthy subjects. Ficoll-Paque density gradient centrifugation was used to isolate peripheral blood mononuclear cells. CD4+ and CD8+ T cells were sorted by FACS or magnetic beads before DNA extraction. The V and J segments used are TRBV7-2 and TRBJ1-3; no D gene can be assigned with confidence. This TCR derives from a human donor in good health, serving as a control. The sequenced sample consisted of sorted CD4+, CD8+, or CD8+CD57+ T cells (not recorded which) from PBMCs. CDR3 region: CASSLAASGNTIQF. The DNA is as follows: TGTGCCAGCAGCTTAGCAGCGTCCGGAAACACCATACAGTTT.